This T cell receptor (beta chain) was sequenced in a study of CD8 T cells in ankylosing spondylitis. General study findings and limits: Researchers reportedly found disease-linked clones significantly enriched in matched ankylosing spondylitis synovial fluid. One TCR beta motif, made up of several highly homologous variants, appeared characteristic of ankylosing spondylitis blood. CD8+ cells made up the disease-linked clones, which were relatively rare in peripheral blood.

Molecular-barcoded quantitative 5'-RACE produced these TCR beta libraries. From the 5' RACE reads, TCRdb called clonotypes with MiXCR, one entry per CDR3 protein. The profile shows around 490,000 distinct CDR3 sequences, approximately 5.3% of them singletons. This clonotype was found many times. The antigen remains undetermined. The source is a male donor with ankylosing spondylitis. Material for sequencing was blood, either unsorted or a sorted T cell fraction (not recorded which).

The CDR3 region has the DNA TGCAGCGCCACCTTTGGAGGGGGCTCCTACAATGAGCAGTTCTTC. Amino acid sequence: CSATFGGGSYNEQFF. The chain employs TRBV29-1 and TRBJ2-1; D tentatively reads TRBD1 or TRBD2 (6 bases each). The V end was cut by 7 bases, the J end by 0 bases, with 16 bases between. Germline V lookup: CDR1 SQVTM, CDR2 ANQGSEA. This CDR3 has 15 residues.